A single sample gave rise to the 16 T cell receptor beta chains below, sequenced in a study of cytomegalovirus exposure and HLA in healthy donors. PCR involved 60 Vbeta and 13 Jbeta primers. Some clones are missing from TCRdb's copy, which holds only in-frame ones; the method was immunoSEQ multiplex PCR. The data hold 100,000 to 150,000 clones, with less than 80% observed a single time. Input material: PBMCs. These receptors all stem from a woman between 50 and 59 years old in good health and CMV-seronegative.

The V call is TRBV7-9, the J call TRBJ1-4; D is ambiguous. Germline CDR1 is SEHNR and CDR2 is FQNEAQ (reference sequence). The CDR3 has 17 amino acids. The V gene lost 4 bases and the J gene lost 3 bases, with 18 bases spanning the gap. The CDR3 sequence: CASSSSRSREPNEKLFF. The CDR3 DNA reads TGTGCCAGCAGCTCCTCTCGGTCCCGGGAACCTAATGAAAAACTGTTTTTT.

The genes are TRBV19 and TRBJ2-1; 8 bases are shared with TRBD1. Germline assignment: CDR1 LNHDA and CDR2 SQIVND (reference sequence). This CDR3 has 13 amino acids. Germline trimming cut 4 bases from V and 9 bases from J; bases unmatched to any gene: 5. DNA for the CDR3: TGTGCCAGTAGTAGCGGGCAGGGGGCTGAGCAGTTCTTC. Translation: CASSSGQGAEQFF.

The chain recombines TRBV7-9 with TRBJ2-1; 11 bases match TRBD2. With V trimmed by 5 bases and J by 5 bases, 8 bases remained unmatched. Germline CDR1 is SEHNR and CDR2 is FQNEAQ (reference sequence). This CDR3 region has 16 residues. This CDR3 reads CASSPPTSGANNEQFF. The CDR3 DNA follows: TGTGCCAGCAGCCCACCGACTAGCGGGGCAAACAATGAGCAGTTCTTC.

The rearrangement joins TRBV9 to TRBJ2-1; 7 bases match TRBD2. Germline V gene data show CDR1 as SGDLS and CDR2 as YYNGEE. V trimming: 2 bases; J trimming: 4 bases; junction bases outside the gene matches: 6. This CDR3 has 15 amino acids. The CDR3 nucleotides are TGTGCCAGCAGCGTCCTCGGACTAGAGTACAATGAGCAGTTCTTC. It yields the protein CASSVLGLEYNEQFF.

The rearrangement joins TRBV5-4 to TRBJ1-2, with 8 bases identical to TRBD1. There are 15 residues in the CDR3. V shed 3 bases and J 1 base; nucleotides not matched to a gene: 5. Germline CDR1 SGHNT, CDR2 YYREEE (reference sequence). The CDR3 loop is CASSSPGQVNYGYTF. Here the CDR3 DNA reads TGTGCCAGCAGCTCCCCGGGACAGGTTAACTATGGCTACACCTTC.

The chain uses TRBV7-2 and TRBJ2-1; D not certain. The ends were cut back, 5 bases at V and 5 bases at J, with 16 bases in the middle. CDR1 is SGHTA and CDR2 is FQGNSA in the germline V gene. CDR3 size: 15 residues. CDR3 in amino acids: CASSLSIQANNEQFF. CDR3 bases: TGTGCCAGCAGCCTCTCTATCCAGGCAAACAATGAGCAGTTCTTC.

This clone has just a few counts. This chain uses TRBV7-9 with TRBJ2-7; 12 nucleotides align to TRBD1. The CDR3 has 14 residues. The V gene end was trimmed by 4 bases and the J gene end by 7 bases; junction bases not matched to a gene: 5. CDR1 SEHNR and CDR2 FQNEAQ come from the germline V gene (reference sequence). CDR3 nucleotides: TGTGCCAGCAGCTCCCGGGACAGGGGGCAGGAGCAGTACTTC. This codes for CASSSRDRGQEQYF. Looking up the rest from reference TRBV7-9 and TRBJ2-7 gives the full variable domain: DTGVSQNPRHKITKRGQNVTFRCDPISEHNRLYWYRQTLGQGPEFLTYFQNEAQLEKSRLLSDRFSAERPKGSFSTLEIQRTEQGDSAMYLCASSSRDRGQEQYFGPGTRLTVT.

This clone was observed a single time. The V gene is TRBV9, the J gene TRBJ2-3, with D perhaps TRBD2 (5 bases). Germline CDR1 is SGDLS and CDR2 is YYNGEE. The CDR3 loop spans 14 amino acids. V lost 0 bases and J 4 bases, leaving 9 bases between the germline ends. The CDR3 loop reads CASSVELAADTQYF. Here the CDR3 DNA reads TGTGCCAGCAGCGTAGAGCTAGCTGCAGATACGCAGTATTTT.

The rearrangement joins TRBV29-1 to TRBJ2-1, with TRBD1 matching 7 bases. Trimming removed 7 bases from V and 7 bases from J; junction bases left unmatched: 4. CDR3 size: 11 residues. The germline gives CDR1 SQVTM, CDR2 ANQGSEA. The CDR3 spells CSAEGANEQFF. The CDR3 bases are TGCAGCGCTGAGGGGGCTAATGAGCAGTTCTTC.

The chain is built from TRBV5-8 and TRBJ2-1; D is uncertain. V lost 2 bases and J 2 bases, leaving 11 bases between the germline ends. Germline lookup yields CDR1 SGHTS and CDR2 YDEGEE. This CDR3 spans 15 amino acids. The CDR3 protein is CASSFSPTAYNEQFF. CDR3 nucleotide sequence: TGTGCCAGCAGCTTTAGCCCCACCGCCTACAATGAGCAGTTCTTC.

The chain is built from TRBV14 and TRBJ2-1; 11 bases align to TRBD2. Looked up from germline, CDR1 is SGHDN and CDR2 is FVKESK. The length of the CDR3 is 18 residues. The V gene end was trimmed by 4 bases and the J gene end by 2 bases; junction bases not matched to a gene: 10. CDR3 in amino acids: CASSPTPGLAETYNEQFF. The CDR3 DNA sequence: TGTGCCAGCAGCCCCACTCCGGGACTAGCGGAGACCTACAATGAGCAGTTCTTC.

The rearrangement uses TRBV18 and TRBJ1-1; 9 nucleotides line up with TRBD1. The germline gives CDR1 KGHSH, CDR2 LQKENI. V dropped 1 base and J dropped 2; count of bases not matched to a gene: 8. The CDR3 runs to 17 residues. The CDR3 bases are TGTGCCAGCTCACCACGGACCGGGACAGGGACAAACACTGAAGCTTTCTTT. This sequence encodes CASSPRTGTGTNTEAFF.

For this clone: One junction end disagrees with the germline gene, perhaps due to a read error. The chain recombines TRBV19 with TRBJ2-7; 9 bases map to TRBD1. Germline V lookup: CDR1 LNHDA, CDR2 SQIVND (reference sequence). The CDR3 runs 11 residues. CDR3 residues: CASRDRDREVF. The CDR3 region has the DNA TGTGCCAGTAGAGACCGGGACAGGGAGGTTTTC.

This CDR3 is CATSGTLNQPQHF. DNA of the CDR3: TGTGCCACGTCGGGGACTCTCAATCAGCCCCAGCATTTT. The V and J genes are TRBV15 and TRBJ1-5, with D possibly TRBD1 on 5 matching bases. CDR3 size: 13 residues. The germline V gene has CDR1 LNHNV and CDR2 YYDKDF (reference sequence). Trimming stripped 9 bases from V and 3 bases from J, with 12 bases between.

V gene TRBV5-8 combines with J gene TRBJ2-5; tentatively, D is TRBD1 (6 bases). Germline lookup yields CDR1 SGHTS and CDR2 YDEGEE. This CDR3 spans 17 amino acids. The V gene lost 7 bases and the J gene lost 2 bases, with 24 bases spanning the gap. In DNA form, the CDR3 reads TGTGCCAGCCCTCAGGGGTTTTTCCAGAACGATCAAGAGACCCAGTACTTC. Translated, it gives CASPQGFFQNDQETQYF.

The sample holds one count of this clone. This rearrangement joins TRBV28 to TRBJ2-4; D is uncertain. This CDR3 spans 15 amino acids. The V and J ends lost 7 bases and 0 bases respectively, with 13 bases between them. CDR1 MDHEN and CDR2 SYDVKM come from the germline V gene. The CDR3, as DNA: TGTGCCAGCATGTCAGGCCCCCTAGCCAAAAACATTCAGTACTTC. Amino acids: CASMSGPLAKNIQYF.